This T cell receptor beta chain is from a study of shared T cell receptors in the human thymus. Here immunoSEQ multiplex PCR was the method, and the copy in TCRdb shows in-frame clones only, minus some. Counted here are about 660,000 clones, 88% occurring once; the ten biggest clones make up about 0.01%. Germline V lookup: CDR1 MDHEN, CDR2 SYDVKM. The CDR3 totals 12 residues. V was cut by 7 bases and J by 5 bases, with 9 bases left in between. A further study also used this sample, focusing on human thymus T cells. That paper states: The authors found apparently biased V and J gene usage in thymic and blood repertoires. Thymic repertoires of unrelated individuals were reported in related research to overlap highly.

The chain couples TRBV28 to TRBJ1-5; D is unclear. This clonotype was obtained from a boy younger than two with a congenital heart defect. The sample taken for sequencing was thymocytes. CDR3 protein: CASTRGHQPQHF. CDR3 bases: TGTGCCAGCACCCGAGGGCATCAGCCCCAGCATTTT.